These 22 T cell receptor beta chains were sequenced from one sample in a study of blood T cells in healthy people across ages. A second PCR of about 7 to 11 cycles used a sample-barcoded 5' primer and a J-beta primer mix. From the 5' RACE reads, TCRdb called clonotypes with MiXCR, one entry per CDR3 protein. The repertoire holds about 1,400,000 distinct CDR3 sequences, with about 40% as singletons. The sequenced material came from blood. The receptor source for this set is a young woman in good health.

In this sample, this clonotype turned up a few times. The rearrangement joins TRBV28 to TRBJ2-4; TRBD2 might be the D (7 bases). The ends were cut back, 5 bases at V and 3 bases at J, with 17 bases in the middle. The CDR3 runs to 16 residues. Germline CDR1 is MDHEN and CDR2 is SYDVKM. The CDR3 bases are TGTGCCAGCAGTCTGACTCGGGGGGCGATCAAAAACATTCAGTACTTC. Its protein product is CASSLTRGAIKNIQYF.

V and J are TRBV12-3 or TRBV12-4 and TRBJ2-1; 11 bases fit TRBD2. The J call may be in error: the DNA end matches TRBJ2-7 better. CDR3 size: 16 residues. The chain's CDR3 is CASCPGLAVSYNEQYF. The CDR3 nucleotides read TGTGCCAGCTGCCCGGGACTAGCGGTCTCCTACAATGAGCAGTACTTC.

This sequence joins TRBV6-1 and TRBJ2-7; possible D gene TRBD2, 5 bases. Germline assignment: CDR1 MNHNS and CDR2 SASEGT. V lost 8 bases and J lost 9, with 29 bases in between. There are 16 residues in the CDR3. The CDR3 coding sequence is TGTGCCAGCGACCCCCTCCTTGGGGTGGACTCCTGGGGGCAGTACTTC. Translation: CASDPLLGVDSWGQYF.

The rearrangement joins TRBV2 to TRBJ2-7, with TRBD1 as a possible D gene (5 bases). Deletions cut 7 bases from V and 7 bases from J, with 11 bases between. Looked up from germline, CDR1 is SNHLY and CDR2 is FYNNEI. CDR3 length: 11 residues. CDR3 nucleotide sequence: TGTGCCAGCATTGCTCAGGGAGAGCAGTACTTC. This translates into CASIAQGEQYF.

V usage is TRBV30 and J usage is TRBJ2-3; D is uncertain. The CDR3 totals 13 residues. Trimming took 2 bases from V and 2 from J, leaving 8 bases between them. CDR1 and CDR2 (germline): GTSNPN, SVGIG (reference sequence). The CDR3 DNA follows: TGTGCCTGGAGTATCGACTTCACAGATACGCAGTATTTT. It translates to CAWSIDFTDTQYF.

This chain links TRBV18 with TRBJ2-3, with unresolved D. V was trimmed by 5 bases and J by 2 bases, leaving 14 bases between them. The germline gives CDR1 KGHSH, CDR2 LQKENI. The CDR3 is made up of 15 amino acids. The CDR3 spells CASSYLPPVTDTQYF. In DNA form, the CDR3 reads TGTGCCAGCTCATACCTACCGCCGGTCACAGATACGCAGTATTTT.

This clonotype has a handful of counts. The rearrangement joins TRBV3-1 to TRBJ2-5, with TRBD2 matching 7 bases. V was pared by 7 bases and J by 5 bases, with 16 bases of the junction left unmatched. The germline V gene has CDR1 LGHDT and CDR2 YNNKEL (reference sequence). There are 16 residues in the CDR3. The CDR3 DNA follows: TGTGCCAGCATCCCAGAACGGGGAGGGGTAGGCGAGACCCAGTACTTC. It is translated as CASIPERGGVGETQYF.

The chain carries TRBV28 and TRBJ2-1; D not certain. The J call may be faulty, since TRBJ2-7 better matches the DNA end. The CDR3 runs to 15 residues. The germline gives CDR1 MDHEN, CDR2 SYDVKM. CDR3 in amino acids: CASSLSQSSYNEQYF. CDR3 nucleotides: TGTGCCAGCAGTTTAAGCCAGAGCTCCTACAATGAGCAGTACTTC.

This clonotype has a handful of counts. It may be a read error: a sequence one base away is much more abundant. The rearrangement links TRBV5-1 to TRBJ2-7, with 8 bases lining up with TRBD2. Trimming cost V 0 bases and J 5 bases; bases outside gene matches: 10. The CDR3 covers 16 residues. CDR1 and CDR2 from the germline V gene are SGHRS and YFSETQ. The CDR3 sequence: CASSLEGRAGVDEQYF. CDR3 DNA sequence: TGCGCCAGCAGCTTGGAAGGACGAGCGGGAGTTGACGAGCAGTACTTC.

The chain joins TRBV20-1 to TRBJ2-7, with D tentatively TRBD2 (5 bases). Germline V gene sequence: CDR1 DFQATT, CDR2 SNEGSKA (reference sequence). The CDR3 has 14 residues. Trimming stripped 3 bases from V and 4 bases from J, with 16 bases between. CDR3 in DNA: TGCAGTGCTAGGAGGGCCGGGAATCCGTACGAGCAGTACTTC. Translation gives CSARRAGNPYEQYF.

This clonotype has a handful of counts. The rearrangement links TRBV3-1 to TRBJ2-6; D gene ambiguous. The CDR3 totals 16 residues. Germline values: CDR1 LGHDT, CDR2 YNNKEL (reference sequence). V was clipped by 2 bases and J by 0 bases, with 8 bases between them. CDR3 nucleotide sequence: TGTGCCAGCAGCCAACAGATACACTCTGGGGCCAACGTCCTGACTTTC. Amino acids: CASSQQIHSGANVLTF.

This clonotype was recorded a few times. The J gene is TRBJ2-7, the V gene TRBV18; a weak D match, TRBD1 (6 bases). This CDR3 has 15 residues. Germline V gene data show CDR1 as KGHSH and CDR2 as LQKENI. V gave up 2 bases and J gave up 7 bases, with 18 bases separating them. The chain's CDR3 is CASSPETGTSREQYF. Written as DNA, the CDR3 is TGTGCCAGCTCACCAGAAACCGGGACAAGTCGGGAGCAGTACTTC.

This rearrangement joins TRBV20-1 to TRBJ2-5; the D gene is possibly TRBD1 (5 bases). Trimming shortened V by 4 bases and J by 2 bases, and 17 bases separated the two germline ends. The CDR3 is 15 residues long. Germline V gives CDR1 DFQATT, CDR2 SNEGSKA (reference sequence). CDR3 region: CSAKPYMGRQETQYF. In DNA, the CDR3 is TGCAGTGCTAAACCCTATATGGGGCGTCAAGAGACCCAGTACTTC.

The chain joins TRBV12-3 or TRBV12-4 to TRBJ2-1; TRBD2 agrees at 10 bases. V shed 3 bases, J shed 7 bases, and the junction held 6 bases outside the gene matches. This CDR3 contains 15 residues. The CDR3 region has the DNA TGTGCCAGCAGTTTCGAGGGACTAGCGATGAATGAGCAGTTCTTC. Translating it yields CASSFEGLAMNEQFF.

The rearrangement joins TRBV10-3 to TRBJ2-7; tentatively, D is TRBD2 (6 bases). CDR3 length equals 15 residues. Germline V gives CDR1 ENHRY, CDR2 SYGVKD. V was cut by 0 bases and J by 2 bases, with 11 bases left in between. CDR3 bases: TGTGCCATCAGTGAGTCGACGGGGGTTGCCTACGAGCAGTACTTC. Its translation: CAISESTGVAYEQYF.

This clonotype was seen just once. CDR3 loop: CASSQTSGGALTDTQYF. The CDR3 DNA follows: TGTGCCAGCAGCCAAACTAGCGGGGGGGCTTTGACAGATACGCAGTATTTT. V is TRBV7-3 and J is TRBJ2-3; 13 bases map to TRBD2. Germline CDR1 SGHTA, CDR2 FQGTGA. Trimming cost V 5 bases and J 3 bases; bases outside gene matches: 8. CDR3 length equals 17 residues.

The rearrangement links TRBV3-1 to TRBJ2-7; 10 nucleotides align to TRBD2. Germline CDR1 is LGHDT and CDR2 is YNNKEL (reference sequence). This CDR3 contains 16 residues. Trimming cost V 0 bases and J 2 bases; bases outside gene matches: 4. The CDR3 DNA sequence: TGTGCCAGCAGCCAAGATGGGAGCGGGAGGGCCTACGAGCAGTACTTC. It translates to CASSQDGSGRAYEQYF.

V and J are TRBV15 and TRBJ2-4, with a tentative D call TRBD2 (5 bases). V dropped 1 base and J dropped 0 bases, with 28 bases sitting between them. From germline, CDR1 is LNHNV and CDR2 YYDKDF (reference sequence). This CDR3 is 22 amino acids long. The CDR3 DNA is TGTGCCACCAGCAGAGGGGCACAGATTTCTTGGATGAGGGCTTTAGCCAAAAACATTCAGTACTTC. Residues: CATSRGAQISWMRALAKNIQYF.

The chain employs TRBV4-2 and TRBJ2-6; no reliable D call. This CDR3 spans 14 amino acids. Looked up from germline, CDR1 is LGHNA and CDR2 is YNFKEQ. Trimming cost V 5 bases and J 2 bases, with 7 bases left between them. The CDR3 is CASSVGTGANVLTF. In DNA form, the CDR3 reads TGTGCCAGCAGCGTGGGGACTGGGGCCAACGTCCTGACTTTC.

The chain has TRBV20-1 and TRBJ2-3; D possibly uses TRBD1 or TRBD2 (6 bases each). CDR1 and CDR2 (germline): DFQATT, SNEGSKA (reference sequence). The CDR3 has 14 residues. The V end was cut by 0 bases, the J end by 4 bases, with 11 bases between. CDR3 DNA sequence: TGCAGTGCTAGAGATGGGGGGCGGGCAGATACGCAGTATTTT. Protein: CSARDGGRADTQYF.

The V and J genes are TRBV6-1 and TRBJ2-5; no definite D call. CDR1 is MNHNS and CDR2 is SASEGT in the germline V gene. The V and J ends lost 6 bases and 4 bases respectively, with 9 bases between them. The CDR3 extends over 12 amino acids. The CDR3 coding sequence is TGTGCCAGCAGGCCCGGTGGAGAGACCCAGTACTTC. As protein: CASRPGGETQYF.

The chain joins TRBV9 to TRBJ2-3; perhaps TRBD1 as D (5 bases). The germline V and J ends were trimmed by 0 bases and 2 bases, with 10 bases remaining between them. CDR1 SGDLS and CDR2 YYNGEE come from the germline V gene. This CDR3 contains 15 residues. Here the CDR3 reads CASSVATGDTDTQYF. CDR3 coding DNA: TGTGCCAGCAGCGTAGCTACAGGAGACACAGATACGCAGTATTTT.